The 27 T cell receptor beta chains given below trace back to one sample, sequenced in a study of regulatory T cells in long-lasting Graves disease. As to time point: persistent/refractory GD, antithyroid drugs over 5 years with positive TRAb. There was RNA extracted from PBMCs, and the TCR library was made from it. Combining iRepertoire HTBI primers with Arm-PCR of CDR3 regions, the authors built TCR beta libraries. TCRdb itself ran the multiplex PCR reads through MiXCR, one entry per CDR3 protein. The top ten clones hold less than 25% of a sample with approximately 380,000 distinct CDR3 sequences, around 21% of them seen once. The material sequenced was peripheral blood mononuclear cells (PBMCs), taken when the disease was refractory, from a patient treated with antithyroid drugs. The receptors here all came from a female donor with Graves disease.

This clonotype was seen more than once but under ten times. The chain employs TRBV6-1 and TRBJ1-1; no reliable D call. The CDR3 contains 14 residues. Germline loops: CDR1 MNHNS, CDR2 SASEGT. V gave up 2 bases and J gave up 5 bases, with 12 bases separating them. The CDR3 sequence is CASSELGLGTEAFF. CDR3 nucleotide sequence: TGTGCCAGCAGTGAACTGGGCCTTGGAACTGAAGCTTTCTTT.

The J gene is TRBJ1-1, the V gene TRBV6-1; TRBD1 might be the D (5 bases). CDR3 length equals 14 residues. V was cut by 5 bases and J by 5 bases, with 15 bases left in between. Germline-derived CDR1 and CDR2 are MNHNS and SASEGT. The CDR3 region has the DNA TGTGCCAGCAGTCCAAGGGGATTTGGGACTGAAGCTTTCTTT. It translates to CASSPRGFGTEAFF.

The chain uses TRBV6-4 and TRBJ2-2, with a possible D match to TRBD2 (6 bases). The V end lost 8 bases, the J end lost 6 bases, and 13 bases lay between the germline ends. The germline CDR1 and CDR2 sequences are MRHNA and SNTAGT. CDR3 length: 13 amino acids. The DNA for the CDR3 is TGTGCCAGCCAAGGAGGGACCTCCGGGGAGCTGTTTTTT. It is translated as CASQGGTSGELFF.

V usage is TRBV6-1 and J usage is TRBJ2-7, with 9 positions matching TRBD2. CDR1 MNHNS and CDR2 SASEGT come from the germline V gene. The CDR3 length is 11 residues. V dropped 7 bases and J dropped 5; count of bases not matched to a gene: 0. The CDR3 protein is CASIAGDEQYF. The CDR3, as DNA: TGTGCCAGCATAGCGGGAGACGAGCAGTACTTC.

The chain couples TRBV20-1 to TRBJ2-1; TRBD2 agrees at 14 bases. Germline-derived CDR1 and CDR2 are DFQATT and SNEGSKA (reference sequence). The V gene end was trimmed by 0 bases and the J gene end by 9 bases; junction bases not matched to a gene: 4. This CDR3 has 15 residues. The CDR3 reads CSARDGGTSGGEQFF. CDR3 in DNA: TGCAGTGCTAGAGACGGGGGGACTAGCGGGGGTGAGCAGTTCTTC.

V and J are TRBV27 and TRBJ2-1, with D unclear. The germline V gene has CDR1 MNHEY and CDR2 SMNVEV (reference sequence). The CDR3 has 12 residues. Trimming pared 4 bases from V and 7 bases from J, leaving 8 bases between. The CDR3 loop reads CASSSRRNEQFF. CDR3 DNA: TGTGCCAGCAGTTCTCGAAGGAATGAGCAGTTCTTC.

This clonotype was counted a few times. This chain connects TRBV11-3 to TRBJ1-1; 11 nucleotides match TRBD1. V lost 5 bases, J lost 1 base, and 3 bases stayed unmatched. The CDR3 is made up of 15 amino acids. The germline V gene has CDR1 SGHNT and CDR2 YENEEA. Written as DNA, the CDR3 is TGTGCCAGCAGCCCGGGACAGGGGGAGAACACTGAAGCTTTCTTT. Protein product: CASSPGQGENTEAFF.

This clonotype was seen ten or more times. The genes are TRBV12-3 or TRBV12-4 and TRBJ1-5; D remains unclear. The CDR3 contains 14 residues. V was pared by 3 bases and J by 0 bases, with 6 bases between. The CDR3: CASSFENSNQPQHF. Written as DNA, the CDR3 is TGTGCCAGCAGTTTCGAGAATAGCAATCAGCCCCAGCATTTT.

This clonotype came up many times. CDR3 in amino acids: CASSQEVPRERETQYF. In nucleotides, the CDR3 is TGTGCCAGCAGCCAAGAGGTTCCGCGGGAGCGGGAGACCCAGTACTTC. The V and J genes are TRBV3-1 and TRBJ2-5, with 7 bases matching TRBD2. This CDR3 contains 16 residues. Trimming cost V 0 bases and J 5 bases; bases outside gene matches: 9. The germline CDR1 and CDR2 sequences are LGHDT and YNNKEL (reference sequence).

As concerns this clonotype: A much larger clone is a single base away; this may be a read error. V usage is TRBV28 and J usage is TRBJ2-7; 12 nucleotides line up with TRBD1. The CDR3 spans 17 residues. The V gene end was trimmed by 4 bases and the J gene end by 7 bases; junction bases not matched to a gene: 14. Germline CDR1 is MDHEN and CDR2 is SYDVKM. DNA for the CDR3: TGTGCCAGCAGTTCCCCCGGGGGGGACAGGGGGCATCATGAGCAGTACTTC. This sequence encodes CASSSPGGDRGHHEQYF.

This clonotype showed up many times. The chain uses TRBV12-5 and TRBJ2-7, with 10 bases matching TRBD1. Germline V gene lookup returns CDR1 LGHNT and CDR2 FRNRAP. The V gene end was trimmed by 1 base and the J gene end by 0 bases; junction bases not matched to a gene: 0. The CDR3 runs 15 residues. The CDR3 region is CASGLGQGASYEQYF. The CDR3 DNA sequence: TGTGCTAGTGGTTTGGGACAGGGGGCCTCCTACGAGCAGTACTTC.

Ten or more counts support this clonotype. This chain links TRBV27 with TRBJ1-1, with TRBD1 identical over 8 bases. The CDR3 is 14 residues long. Trimming took 5 bases from V and 1 from J; bases not matched to a gene: 3. Looked up from germline, CDR1 is MNHEY and CDR2 is SMNVEV (reference sequence). CDR3 in DNA: TGTGCCAGCAGTGTCGACAGGGGGAACACTGAAGCTTTCTTT. This encodes CASSVDRGNTEAFF.

This clonotype has only a few counts. V gene TRBV5-1 combines with J gene TRBJ1-2, with 8 bases matching TRBD1. Germline V gene sequence: CDR1 SGHRS, CDR2 YFSETQ. Unmatched junction bases numbered 7, after V lost 4 bases and J lost 2 bases. CDR3 length: 15 amino acids. The CDR3: CASSPGQAKNYGYTF. The CDR3 coding sequence is TGCGCCAGCAGCCCGGGACAGGCAAAAAACTATGGCTACACCTTC.

This chain uses TRBV29-1 with TRBJ1-1; no reliable D call. This CDR3 contains 11 residues. With 6 bases removed from V and 2 bases from J, the gap between germline ends came to 7 bases. CDR1 is SQVTM and CDR2 is ANQGSEA in the germline V gene. CDR3 loop: CSVSQNTEAFF. CDR3 nucleotides: TGCAGCGTCAGCCAAAACACTGAAGCTTTCTTT.

This clonotype showed up just a few times. The chain recombines TRBV7-9 with TRBJ1-4; weak D call: TRBD1 (6 bases). The germline V gene has CDR1 SEHNR and CDR2 FQNEAQ (reference sequence). Trimming pared 5 bases from V and 8 bases from J, leaving 21 bases between. CDR3 length: 16 amino acids. In nucleotides, the CDR3 is TGTGCCAGCAGCATCCCCCAGGGACACGGGGAAGAAAAACTGTTTTTT. Protein: CASSIPQGHGEEKLFF.

This clonotype has ten or more counts. The J gene is TRBJ2-5, the V gene TRBV12-3 or TRBV12-4; D is ambiguous. This CDR3 is built from 14 residues. V lost 3 bases and J lost 2, with 10 bases in between. The CDR3 reads CASSFGRRQETQYF. CDR3 coding DNA: TGTGCCAGCAGTTTTGGACGCCGTCAAGAGACCCAGTACTTC.

This clonotype came up a few times. J is TRBJ2-3 and V is TRBV2; TRBD2 aligns across 7 bases. V gave up 2 bases and J gave up 1 base; unmatched junction bases: 0. The CDR3 has 14 amino acids. Germline V gives CDR1 SNHLY, CDR2 FYNNEI. CDR3 loop: CASSELAGTDTQYF. The CDR3 DNA reads TGTGCCAGCAGTGAACTAGCGGGCACAGATACGCAGTATTTT. The variable domain in full, completed from reference TRBV2 and TRBJ2-3, reads EPEVTQTPSHQVTQMGQEVILRCVPISNHLYFYWYRQILGQKVEFLVSFYNNEISEKSEIFDDQFSVERPDGSNFTLKIRSTKLEDSAMYFCASSELAGTDTQYFGPGTRLTVL.

This clonotype was counted ten times or more. The chain links TRBV28 to TRBJ2-7; the match to TRBD2 covers 8 bases. V lost 4 bases and J lost 3; bases outside the gene matches: 5. The CDR3 consists of 14 residues. Germline loops: CDR1 MDHEN, CDR2 SYDVKM. CDR3 sequence: CASSSGTRVYEQYF. CDR3 DNA sequence: TGTGCCAGCAGTTCTGGGACTAGGGTCTACGAGCAGTACTTC.

This clonotype was picked up many times. J is TRBJ2-7 and V is TRBV6-2 or TRBV6-3, with D unclear. The CDR3 runs to 12 residues. Germline V CDR1 and CDR2: MNHEY, SVGEGT. The V end was cut by 2 bases, the J end by 4 bases, with 6 bases between. CDR3 sequence: CASSYDFYEQYF. CDR3 coding DNA: TGTGCCAGCAGTTACGATTTTTACGAGCAGTACTTC.

At least ten counts were recorded for this clonotype. The chain recombines TRBV7-9 with TRBJ2-7; 7 positions agree with TRBD2. The CDR3 sequence is 12 residues long. Germline V gives CDR1 SEHNR, CDR2 FQNEAQ (reference sequence). V lost 5 bases and J lost 4; bases outside the gene matches: 2. CDR3 in DNA: TGTGCCAGCAGCGCTAGCGGTTACGAGCAGTACTTC. Its translation: CASSASGYEQYF.

The V gene is TRBV28, the J gene TRBJ2-7; TRBD1 matches 9 bases. The V gene end was trimmed by 7 bases and the J gene end by 3 bases; junction bases not matched to a gene: 7. CDR1 is MDHEN and CDR2 is SYDVKM in the germline V gene. CDR3 length equals 14 residues. This CDR3 reads CASTTTGGFYEQYF. The CDR3 DNA follows: TGTGCCAGCACCACTACAGGGGGCTTCTACGAGCAGTACTTC.

The sample holds one count of this clonotype. A read error may be the cause here, since a much bigger clone is one base away. V usage is TRBV7-2 and J usage is TRBJ2-7; D possibly corresponds to TRBD1 (5 bases). Germline V gene data show CDR1 as SGHTA and CDR2 as FQGNSA. The CDR3 covers 14 residues. The CDR3 is CASSLGQGWNEQCF. CDR3 in DNA: TGTGCCAGCAGCTTAGGCCAGGGTTGGAACGAGCAGTGCTTC.

The sample holds a few counts of this clonotype. The chain couples TRBV20-1 to TRBJ1-2; 7 bases line up with TRBD1. CDR1 is DFQATT, CDR2 SNEGSKA, per germline (reference sequence). J lost 5 bases, V lost 1 base, and 4 bases had no gene match. CDR3 length: 13 residues. CDR3: CSARAGTAYGYTF. CDR3 in DNA: TGCAGTGCTAGAGCCGGGACAGCTTATGGCTACACCTTC.

This clonotype has at least ten counts. The chain recombines TRBV6-5 with TRBJ2-5; unclear D gene. This CDR3 has 17 residues. CDR1 is MNHEY and CDR2 is SVGAGI in the germline V gene. The V gene lost 2 bases and the J gene lost 5 bases, with 21 bases spanning the gap. The CDR3 loop reads CASSYAHPTNIRETQYF. The DNA of the CDR3 is TGTGCCAGCAGTTACGCCCACCCTACGAACATTAGGGAGACCCAGTACTTC.

This clonotype has at least ten counts. This chain links TRBV12-3 or TRBV12-4 with TRBJ2-4; the D gene is possibly TRBD1 (5 bases). The CDR3 is 16 amino acids. V shed 1 base and J shed 3 bases, with 13 bases lying between them. The CDR3 reads CASSLGPGWGKNIQYF. The DNA for the CDR3 is TGTGCCAGCAGTTTAGGTCCAGGGTGGGGCAAAAACATTCAGTACTTC.

This chain connects TRBV29-1 to TRBJ2-7; the D is unclear. Germline CDR1 is SQVTM and CDR2 is ANQGSEA. The CDR3 totals 14 residues. CDR3 protein: CTPPTVGWFYEQYF. CDR3 in DNA: TGCACCCCCCCGACCGTTGGTTGGTTTTACGAGCAGTACTTC.

This clonotype showed up many times. The rearrangement joins TRBV6-5 to TRBJ1-6; a weak D match, TRBD1 (5 bases). The CDR3 has 13 amino acids. V lost 4 bases and J 10 bases, leaving 11 bases between the germline ends. CDR1 is MNHEY and CDR2 is SVGAGI in the germline V gene. For the CDR3, the DNA is TGTGCCAGCAGTTTCGACAGAAGGTCACCCCTCCACTTT. Amino acids: CASSFDRRSPLHF.